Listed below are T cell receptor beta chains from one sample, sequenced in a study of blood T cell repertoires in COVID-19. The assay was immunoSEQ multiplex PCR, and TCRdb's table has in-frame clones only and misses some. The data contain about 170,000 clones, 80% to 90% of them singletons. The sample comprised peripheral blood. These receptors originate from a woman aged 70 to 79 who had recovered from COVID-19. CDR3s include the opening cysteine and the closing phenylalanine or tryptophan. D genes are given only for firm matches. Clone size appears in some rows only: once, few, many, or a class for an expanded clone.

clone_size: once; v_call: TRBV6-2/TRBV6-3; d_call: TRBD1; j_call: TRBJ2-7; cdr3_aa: CASSTPDRGAFGQYF; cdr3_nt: TGTGCCAGCAGTACGCCGGACAGGGGCGCATTTGGGCAGTACTTC
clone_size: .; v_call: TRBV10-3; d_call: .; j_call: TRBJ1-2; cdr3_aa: CAITSEQGTPQAHGYTF; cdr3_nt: TGTGCCATCACCTCGGAGCAGGGGACACCCCAGGCCCATGGCTACACCTTC
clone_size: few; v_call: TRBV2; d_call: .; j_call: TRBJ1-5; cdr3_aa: CASSKDSYQPQHF; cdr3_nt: TGTGCCAGCAGCAAGGACAGTTATCAGCCCCAGCATTTT
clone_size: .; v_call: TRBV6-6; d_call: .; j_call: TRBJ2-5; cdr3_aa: CASTQGGTQYF; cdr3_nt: TGTGCCAGCACCCAGGGAGGGACCCAGTACTTC
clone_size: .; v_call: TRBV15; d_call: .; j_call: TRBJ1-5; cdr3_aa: CATVPGQFNQPQHF; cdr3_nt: TGTGCCACCGTCCCCGGACAGTTCAATCAGCCCCAGCATTTT
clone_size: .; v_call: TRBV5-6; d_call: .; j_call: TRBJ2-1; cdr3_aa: CASNDNRALWGEQFF; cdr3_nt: TGTGCCAGCAACGATAACAGGGCGCTGTGGGGTGAGCAGTTCTTC
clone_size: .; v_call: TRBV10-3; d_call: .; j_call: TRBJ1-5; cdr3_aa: CAISELGEGQPQHF; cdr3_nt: TGTGCCATCAGTGAGCTGGGGGAGGGTCAGCCCCAGCATTTT
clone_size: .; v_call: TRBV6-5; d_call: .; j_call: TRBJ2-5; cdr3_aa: CATRRRPGETQYF; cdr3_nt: TGTGCCACCCGAAGACGGCCCGGGGAGACCCAGTACTTC
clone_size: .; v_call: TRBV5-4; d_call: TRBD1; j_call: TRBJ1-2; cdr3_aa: CASSLVGQPYGYTF; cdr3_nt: TGTGCCAGCAGCTTGGTGGGACAGCCATATGGCTACACCTTC
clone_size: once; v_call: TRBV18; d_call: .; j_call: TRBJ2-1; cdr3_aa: CASSPEVGEQFF; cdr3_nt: TGTGCCAGCTCACCGGAGGTCGGAGAGCAGTTCTTC
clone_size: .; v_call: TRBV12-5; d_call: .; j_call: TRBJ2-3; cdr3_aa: CASGLLVREGQVFPDTQYF; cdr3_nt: TGTGCTAGTGGTTTGCTGGTAAGGGAGGGACAGGTTTTTCCAGATACGCAGTATTTT
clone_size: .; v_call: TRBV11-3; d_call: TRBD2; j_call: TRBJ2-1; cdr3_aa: CASSLGTSGRDDEQFF; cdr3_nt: TGTGCCAGCAGCTTGGGGACTAGCGGGAGGGATGATGAGCAGTTCTTC
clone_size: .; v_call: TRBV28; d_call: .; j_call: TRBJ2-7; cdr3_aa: CASSLGLREQYF; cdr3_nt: TGTGCCAGCAGTTTAGGTCTTCGGGAGCAGTACTTC
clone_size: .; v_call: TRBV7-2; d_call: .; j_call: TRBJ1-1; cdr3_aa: CASSLGLAPRAFF; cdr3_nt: TGTGCCAGCAGCTTAGGCCTCGCCCCGAGGGCTTTCTTT
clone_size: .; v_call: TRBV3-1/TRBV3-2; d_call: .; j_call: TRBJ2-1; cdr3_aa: CASSQLGGRPGEQFF; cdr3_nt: TGTGCCAGCAGCCAGTTGGGCGGGCGGCCGGGGGAGCAGTTCTTC
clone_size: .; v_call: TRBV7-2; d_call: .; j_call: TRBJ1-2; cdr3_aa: CASSLAIGGNYGYTF; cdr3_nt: TGTGCCAGCAGCTTAGCGATCGGGGGTAACTATGGCTACACCTTC
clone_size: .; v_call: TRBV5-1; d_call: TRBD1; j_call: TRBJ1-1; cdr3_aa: CASSETGGTEAFF; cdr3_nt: TGCGCCAGCAGCGAAACAGGGGGCACTGAAGCTTTCTTT
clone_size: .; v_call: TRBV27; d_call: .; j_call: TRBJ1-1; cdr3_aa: CASSLWPDRAEAFF; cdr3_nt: TGTGCCAGCAGTTTATGGCCCGACCGGGCTGAAGCTTTCTTT
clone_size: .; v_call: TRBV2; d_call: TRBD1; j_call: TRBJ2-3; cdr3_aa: CASMKDRAKDTQYF; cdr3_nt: TGTGCCAGCATGAAGGACAGGGCTAAAGATACGCAGTATTTT
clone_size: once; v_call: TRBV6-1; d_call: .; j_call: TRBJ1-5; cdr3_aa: CASSEDHFSLVSNQPQHF; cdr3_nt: TGTGCCAGCAGTGAAGACCACTTCTCCCTTGTTAGCAATCAGCCCCAGCATTTT
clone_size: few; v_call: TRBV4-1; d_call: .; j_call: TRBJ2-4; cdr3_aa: CASSQPGVTLAKNIQYF; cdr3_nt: TGCGCCAGCAGCCAACCCGGGGTCACCCTAGCCAAAAACATTCAGTACTTC
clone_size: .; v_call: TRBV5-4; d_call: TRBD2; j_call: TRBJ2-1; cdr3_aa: CASGLQAGLGYNEQFF; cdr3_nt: TGTGCCAGCGGACTCCAAGCGGGACTCGGCTACAATGAGCAGTTCTTC
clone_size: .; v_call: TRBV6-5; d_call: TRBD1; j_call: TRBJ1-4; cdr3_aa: CASSKQGWVDEKLFF; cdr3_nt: TGTGCCAGCAGTAAACAGGGGTGGGTGGACGAAAAACTGTTTTTT
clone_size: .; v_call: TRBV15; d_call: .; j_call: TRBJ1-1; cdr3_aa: CATSRIALAGDTEAFF; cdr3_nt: TGTGCCACCAGCAGAATCGCCCTTGCCGGGGACACTGAAGCTTTCTTT
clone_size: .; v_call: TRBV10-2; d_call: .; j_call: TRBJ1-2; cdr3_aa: CASQTGKDGYTF; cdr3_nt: TGCGCCAGCCAAACAGGGAAAGACGGCTACACCTTC
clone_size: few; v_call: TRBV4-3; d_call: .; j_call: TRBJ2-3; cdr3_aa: CASGQLLSGAGDTQYF; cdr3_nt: TGCGCCAGCGGCCAGCTGTTGTCAGGGGCTGGAGATACGCAGTATTTT
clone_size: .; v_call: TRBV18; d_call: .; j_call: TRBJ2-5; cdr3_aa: CASSPRLSTGYQETQYF; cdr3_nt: TGTGCCAGCTCACCACGGCTTTCTACAGGGTACCAAGAGACCCAGTACTTC
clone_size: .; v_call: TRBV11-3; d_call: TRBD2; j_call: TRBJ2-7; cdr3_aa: CASSPRSGGYEQYF; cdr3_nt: TGTGCCAGCAGCCCCCGGTCGGGGGGCTACGAGCAGTACTTC
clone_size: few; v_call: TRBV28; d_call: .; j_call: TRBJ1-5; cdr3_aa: CASSAPGKGFDQPQHF; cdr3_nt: TGTGCCAGCAGTGCCCCCGGTAAGGGGTTCGATCAGCCCCAGCATTTT
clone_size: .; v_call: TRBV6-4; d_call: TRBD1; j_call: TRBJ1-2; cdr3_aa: CASRSTGGAYGYTF; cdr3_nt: TGTGCCAGCAGATCGACAGGGGGTGCCTATGGCTACACCTTC
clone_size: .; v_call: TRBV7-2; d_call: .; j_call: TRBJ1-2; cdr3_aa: CASSLAGWGEGYTF; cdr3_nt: TGTGCCAGCAGCTTAGCGGGGTGGGGGGAAGGCTACACCTTC
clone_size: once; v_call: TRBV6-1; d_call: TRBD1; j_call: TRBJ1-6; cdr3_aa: CASSAPGGGIRSPLHF; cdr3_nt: TGTGCCAGCAGTGCCCCAGGGGGCGGGATAAGGTCACCCCTCCACTTT
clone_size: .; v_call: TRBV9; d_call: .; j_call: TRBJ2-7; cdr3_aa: CASSVSPAEGEQYF; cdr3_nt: TGTGCCAGCAGCGTAAGTCCCGCTGAGGGCGAGCAGTACTTC
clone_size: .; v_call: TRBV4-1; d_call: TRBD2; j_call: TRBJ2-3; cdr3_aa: CASSQEGWDGRLVF; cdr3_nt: TGCGCCAGCAGCCAAGAAGGGTGGGACGGGAGGTTGGTTTTT
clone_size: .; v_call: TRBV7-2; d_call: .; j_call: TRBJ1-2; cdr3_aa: CASSLGRAGVYGYTF; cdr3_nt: TGTGCCAGCAGCTTAGGTCGGGCCGGGGTCTATGGCTACACCTTC
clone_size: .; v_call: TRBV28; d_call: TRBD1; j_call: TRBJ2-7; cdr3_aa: CASSPVTGGFPYEQYF; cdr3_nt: TGTGCCAGCAGTCCCGTAACAGGGGGTTTTCCCTACGAGCAGTACTTC
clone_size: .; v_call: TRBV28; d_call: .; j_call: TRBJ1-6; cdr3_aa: CASSLPGGSSYNSPLHF; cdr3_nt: TGTGCCAGCAGTTTACCCGGGGGGAGCTCCTATAATTCACCCCTCCACTTT
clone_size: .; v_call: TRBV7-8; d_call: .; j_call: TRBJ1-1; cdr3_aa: CASQLWGGAMNTEAFF; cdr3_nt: TGTGCCAGCCAATTATGGGGGGGGGCCATGAACACTGAAGCTTTCTTT
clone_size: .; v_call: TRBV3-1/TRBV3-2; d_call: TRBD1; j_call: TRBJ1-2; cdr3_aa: CASSQGTGSLKYGYTF; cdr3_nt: TGTGCCAGCAGCCAGGGGACAGGGTCCCTAAAGTATGGCTACACCTTC
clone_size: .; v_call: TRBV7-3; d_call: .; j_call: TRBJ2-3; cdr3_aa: CASSPDLRDTQYF; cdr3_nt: TGTGCCAGCAGCCCTGACCTCAGGGATACGCAGTATTTT
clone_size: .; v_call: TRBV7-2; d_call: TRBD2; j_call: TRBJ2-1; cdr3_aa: CASSPIAGGHNEQFF; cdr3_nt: TGTGCCAGCAGCCCTATAGCGGGAGGCCACAATGAGCAGTTCTTC
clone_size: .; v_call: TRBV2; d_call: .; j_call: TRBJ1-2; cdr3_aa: CATTRQLGGYTF; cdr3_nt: TGTGCCACGACCCGACAGTTGGGTGGCTACACCTTC
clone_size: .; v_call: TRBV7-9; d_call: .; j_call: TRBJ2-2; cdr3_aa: CASSFYFSGELFF; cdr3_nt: TGTGCCAGCAGCTTTTATTTTTCCGGGGAGCTGTTTTTT
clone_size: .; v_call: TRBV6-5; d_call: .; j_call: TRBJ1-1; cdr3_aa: CASSSATGWVTEAFF; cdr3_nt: TGTGCCAGCAGCTCGGCCACAGGGTGGGTCACTGAAGCTTTCTTT
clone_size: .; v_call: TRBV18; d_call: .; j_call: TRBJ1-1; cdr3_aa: CASSPTVNTEAFF; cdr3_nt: TGTGCCAGCTCACCAACGGTGAACACTGAAGCTTTCTTT
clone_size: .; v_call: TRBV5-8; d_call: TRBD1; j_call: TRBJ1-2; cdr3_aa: CASSLWDRGYYGYTF; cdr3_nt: TGTGCCAGCAGCTTGTGGGACAGGGGGTACTATGGCTACACCTTC
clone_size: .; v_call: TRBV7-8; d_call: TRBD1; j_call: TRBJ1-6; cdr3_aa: CASSSTGGGGANSPLHF; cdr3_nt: TGTGCCAGCAGCTCCACAGGGGGCGGTGGGGCAAATTCACCCCTCCACTTT
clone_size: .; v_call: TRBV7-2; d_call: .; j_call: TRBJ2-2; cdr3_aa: CASSLARHGELFF; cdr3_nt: TGTGCCAGCAGCTTAGCGCGCCACGGGGAGCTGTTTTTT
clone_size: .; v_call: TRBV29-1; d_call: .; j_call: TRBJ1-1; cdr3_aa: CSGRGQMNTEAFF; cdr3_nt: TGCAGCGGACGAGGGCAGATGAACACTGAAGCTTTCTTT
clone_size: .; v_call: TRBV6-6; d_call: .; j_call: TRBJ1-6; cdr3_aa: CASSPPGRGSLHF; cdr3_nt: TGTGCCAGCAGTCCCCCCGGGAGGGGGTCCCTCCACTTT
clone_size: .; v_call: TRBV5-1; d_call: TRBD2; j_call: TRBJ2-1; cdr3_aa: CASSPQGLAGDEQFF; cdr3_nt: TGCGCCAGCAGCCCCCAGGGACTAGCGGGAGATGAGCAGTTCTTC
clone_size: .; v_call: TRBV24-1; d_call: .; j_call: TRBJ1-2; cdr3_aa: CATSDGAGVYGYTF; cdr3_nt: TGTGCCACCAGTGATGGGGCGGGGGTCTATGGCTACACCTTC
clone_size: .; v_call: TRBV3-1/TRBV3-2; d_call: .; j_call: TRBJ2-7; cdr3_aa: CASSQAGLGGEYF; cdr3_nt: TGTGCCAGCAGCCAGGCCGGACTGGGGGGTGAGTACTTC
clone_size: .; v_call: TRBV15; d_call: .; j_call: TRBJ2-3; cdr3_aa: CATSRDGGSDTQYF; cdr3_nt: TGTGCCACCAGCAGAGATGGGGGGTCAGATACGCAGTATTTT
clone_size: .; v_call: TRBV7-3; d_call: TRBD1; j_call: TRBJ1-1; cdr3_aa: CASSMTGSTEAFF; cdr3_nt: TGTGCCAGCAGCATGACAGGGAGCACTGAAGCTTTCTTT
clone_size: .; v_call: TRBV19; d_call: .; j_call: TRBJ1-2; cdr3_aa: CATIPLGQRGYTF; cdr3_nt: TGTGCCACCATCCCCCTCGGACAGCGGGGCTACACCTTC
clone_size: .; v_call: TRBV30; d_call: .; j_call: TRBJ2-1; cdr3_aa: CAWSALSGGDEQFF; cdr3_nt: TGTGCCTGGAGCGCCCTCTCGGGCGGGGATGAGCAGTTCTTC
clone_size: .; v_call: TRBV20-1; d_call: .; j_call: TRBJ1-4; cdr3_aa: CSASPRQQLFF; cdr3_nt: TGCAGTGCTAGTCCCCGACAGCAACTGTTTTTT
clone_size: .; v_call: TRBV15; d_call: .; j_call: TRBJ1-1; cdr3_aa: CATSRQGGRAEAFF; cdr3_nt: TGTGCCACCAGCAGACAGGGAGGAAGGGCTGAAGCTTTCTTT